Each of the 14 T cell receptor beta chains below was sequenced from the same sample in a study of blood T cell repertoires in COVID-19. TCRdb keeps only in-frame clones here, not all; method: immunoSEQ multiplex PCR. In the table there are 350,000 to 450,000 clones, 85% of which are singletons. Material for sequencing was peripheral blood. Receptor source: a woman aged 18-29 years with acute or convalescent COVID-19.

The chain links TRBV6-6 to TRBJ1-1, with D perhaps matching TRBD1 (6 bases). V was cut by 5 bases and J by 4 bases, with 14 bases left in between. The CDR3 loop spans 14 amino acids. Germline assignment: CDR1 MNHNY and CDR2 SVGAGI (reference sequence). CDR3 loop: CASSPNREGTEAFF. DNA of the CDR3: TGTGCCAGCAGTCCCAACAGGGAGGGCACTGAAGCTTTCTTT.

The V call is TRBV5-1, the J call TRBJ2-1; 9 bases are shared with TRBD1. After removal of 4 bases from V and 3 bases from J, the junction contained 2 bases not matched to a gene. The CDR3 length is 14 residues. The germline CDR1 and CDR2 sequences are SGHRS and YFSETQ. CDR3 DNA: TGCGCCAGCAGCGGGGGACAGGGCTACAATGAGCAGTTCTTC. It encodes CASSGGQGYNEQFF. Filled out from reference TRBV5-1 and TRBJ2-1, the complete variable domain reads KAGVTQTPRYLIKTRGQQVTLSCSPISGHRSVSWYQQTPGQGLQFLFEYFSETQRNKGNFPGRFSGRQFSNSRSEMNVSTLELGDSALYLCASSGGQGYNEQFFGPGTRLTVL.

This chain joins TRBV4-1 and TRBJ2-7; 9 nucleotides agree with TRBD2. CDR1 and CDR2 (germline): MGHRA, YSYEKL. V lost 4 bases, J lost 6 bases, and 7 bases stayed unmatched. This CDR3 has 14 residues. In DNA form, the CDR3 reads TGCGCCAGCAGCCCCACGGGACTAGCCATCGAGCAGTACTTC. It codes for CASSPTGLAIEQYF.

The chain carries TRBV28 and TRBJ1-2, with 9 bases lining up with TRBD1. With 4 bases clipped from V and 8 bases from J, the junction kept 5 bases outside the gene matches. Per the germline V gene, CDR1 is MDHEN and CDR2 is SYDVKM. The CDR3 runs 13 residues. This CDR3 is CASSSGQGGGYTF. The CDR3 DNA is TGTGCCAGCAGTTCGGGACAGGGTGGGGGCTACACCTTC.

The chain is built from TRBV6-5 and TRBJ2-3; TRBD2 matches at 8 bases. The germline CDR1 and CDR2 sequences are MNHEY and SVGAGI. The CDR3 is 14 amino acids. V shed 0 bases and J 7 bases; nucleotides not matched to a gene: 3. This CDR3 is CASSYSGTRNTQYF. CDR3 coding DNA: TGTGCCAGCAGTTACTCTGGGACTAGGAATACGCAGTATTTT.

This clone was seen just once. This rearrangement joins TRBV5-6 to TRBJ1-2; weak D call: TRBD1 (5 bases). Germline V gives CDR1 SGHDT, CDR2 YYEEEE. The CDR3 extends over 12 amino acids. V gave up 7 bases and J gave up 7 bases, with 14 bases separating them. CDR3 protein: CASPGGGGGYTF. The CDR3 region has the DNA TGTGCCAGCCCTGGGGGAGGAGGTGGCTACACCTTC.

The genes are TRBV24-1 and TRBJ1-5; 8 nucleotides agree with TRBD1. The V segment lost 7 bases and the J segment 4 bases; nucleotides outside the gene matches: 17. This CDR3 region has 18 residues. Germline lookup yields CDR1 KGHDR and CDR2 SFDVKD. Written as DNA, the CDR3 is TGTGCCACCAGGGCGGGACAGGATAGCGGGGGGCGAAATCAGCCCCAGCATTTT. This encodes CATRAGQDSGGRNQPQHF.

The chain combines TRBV2 with TRBJ1-1, with 7 bases fitting TRBD1. V was pared by 6 bases and J by 7 bases, with 11 bases of the junction left unmatched. The CDR3 extends over 14 amino acids. Germline loops: CDR1 SNHLY, CDR2 FYNNEI. The CDR3 region has the DNA TGTGCCAGCAGGCTCGGGACAGAGGGTTATGAAGCTTTCTTT. It yields the protein CASRLGTEGYEAFF.

V gene TRBV28 combines with J gene TRBJ2-7; the match to TRBD1 covers 8 bases. The CDR3 totals 15 residues. J gave up 3 bases and V 8 bases, and 12 bases lay outside the gene matches. The V gene's germline CDR1 is MDHEN and CDR2 SYDVKM. The CDR3 nucleotides are TGTGCCAGCTTGTCCCCCGGGACAGGAATCTACGAGCAGTACTTC. It translates to CASLSPGTGIYEQYF.

CDR3 loop: CATSDSPTGMGGQHQPQHF. In nucleotides, the CDR3 is TGTGCCACCAGTGATTCCCCGACAGGGATGGGGGGTCAGCATCAGCCCCAGCATTTT. V usage is TRBV24-1 and J usage is TRBJ1-5; 7 positions match TRBD1. The CDR3 length is 19 residues. J lost 5 bases, V lost 2 bases, and 17 bases had no gene match. CDR1 is KGHDR, CDR2 SFDVKD, per germline.

CDR3: CASGLVGLGDTEAFF. The DNA for the CDR3 is TGTGCTAGTGGTTTGGTAGGACTAGGGGACACTGAAGCTTTCTTT. The gene calls are TRBV12-5 and TRBJ1-1, with D possibly TRBD1 on 5 matching bases. The germline CDR1 and CDR2 sequences are LGHNT and FRNRAP. The CDR3 is made up of 15 amino acids. V was shortened by 0 bases and J by 3 bases, with 11 bases between the two germline ends.

The gene calls are TRBV5-6 and TRBJ1-1; TRBD1 is a possible D gene (6 bases). V shed 4 bases and J shed 6 bases, with 22 bases lying between them. The CDR3 runs 16 residues. Germline values: CDR1 SGHDT, CDR2 YYEEEE. The CDR3 reads CASSPTRGAVGSEAFF. As DNA, the CDR3 is TGTGCCAGCAGCCCAACCCGGGGGGCGGTCGGGTCTGAAGCTTTCTTT.

J is TRBJ1-1 and V is TRBV18, with D possibly matching TRBD1 (6 bases). Trimming cost V 3 bases and J 0 bases, with 11 bases left between them. The CDR3 runs to 15 residues. Germline CDR1 and CDR2: KGHSH and LQKENI. CDR3 loop: CASSPSQGMNTEAFF. Here the CDR3 DNA reads TGTGCCAGCTCACCCTCACAGGGTATGAACACTGAAGCTTTCTTT.

The rearrangement uses TRBV9 and TRBJ1-1; D is unresolved. Trimming removed 3 bases from V and 6 bases from J, with 12 bases in between. CDR1 and CDR2 (germline): SGDLS, YYNGEE. This CDR3 contains 13 residues. The CDR3 here is CASSAQRTSEAFF. The CDR3 coding sequence is TGTGCCAGCAGCGCACAGCGGACGTCTGAAGCTTTCTTT.